Each of the 21 T cell receptor beta chains below was sequenced from the same sample in a study of monozygotic twins with inflammatory bowel disease. TCRdb reprocessed the 5' RACE reads and stores each CDR3 protein as one record, lacking DNA. The clone table shows roughly 150,000 distinct CDR3 sequences, with the ten largest holding less than 3%. What was sequenced was blood. The receptor source for this set is a human donor with ulcerative colitis or Crohn's disease, or a healthy co-twin of an affected twin (not recorded which).

The chain recombines TRBV9 with TRBJ1-6; TCRdb's assignment of TRBD1 cannot be checked, as there is no DNA. CDR1 and CDR2 (germline): SGDLS, YYNGEE. This CDR3 contains 14 residues. The CDR3: CASSPIAGNSPLHF.

The V and J genes are TRBV5-1 and TRBJ1-6. Germline loops: CDR1 SGHRS, CDR2 YFSETQ. This CDR3 region has 16 residues. CDR3 amino acids: CASSLAAGRSNSPLHF.

This chain connects TRBV6-5 to TRBJ2-7. Per the germline V gene, CDR1 is MNHEY and CDR2 is SVGAGI. The CDR3 contains 11 residues. CDR3: CATLFGMLEYF.

The V call is TRBV5-1, the J call TRBJ1-1; TCRdb picks TRBD1, but there is no DNA to check that call. The CDR3 runs 13 residues. The germline V gene encodes CDR1 SGHRS and CDR2 YFSETQ. The CDR3 is CASSGGGNTEAFF.

V gene TRBV5-1 combines with J gene TRBJ1-4; the D call of TRBD1 rests on TCRdb alone, since no DNA is present to check it. The CDR3 spans 16 residues. Germline-derived CDR1 and CDR2 are SGHRS and YFSETQ. This chain's CDR3 is CASSFFGTGDNEKLFF.

The chain couples TRBV7-6 to TRBJ1-5; TCRdb's D gene call, TRBD1, goes unchecked for lack of DNA. Germline assignment: CDR1 SGHVS and CDR2 FNYEAQ. This CDR3 is built from 16 residues. The CDR3 loop is CASSLDGWGSGQPQHF.

This chain connects TRBV12-3 or TRBV12-4 to TRBJ1-6; TCRdb's assignment of TRBD1 cannot be checked, as there is no DNA. The CDR3 spans 17 residues. The CDR3 loop reads CASSSGQGSSYNSPLHF.

The gene calls are TRBV7-9 and TRBJ2-4; TCRdb proposes TRBD2, but this gene call is untestable without DNA. The CDR3 covers 17 residues. Germline CDR1 SEHNR, CDR2 FQNEAQ (reference sequence). The CDR3 region is CASSLEVIREGKNIQYF.

This chain uses TRBV5-4 with TRBJ2-7. The CDR3 totals 15 residues. The germline gives CDR1 SGHNT, CDR2 YYREEE (reference sequence). CDR3 amino acids: CASSLESNSFYEQYF. The variable domain in full, completed from reference TRBV5-4 and TRBJ2-7, reads ETGVTQSPTHLIKTRGQQVTLRCSSQSGHNTVSWYQQALGQGPQFIFQYYREEENGRGNFPPRFSGLQFPNYSSELNVNALELDDSALYLCASSLESNSFYEQYFGPGTRLTVT.

The rearrangement links TRBV4-2 to TRBJ1-6. Germline V gene data show CDR1 as LGHNA and CDR2 as YNFKEQ. The CDR3 consists of 16 residues. CDR3 region: CASSQEGSSYNSPLHF.

The V gene is TRBV11-3, the J gene TRBJ2-2; the TCRdb call, TRBD1, lacks DNA for checking. Germline V gene lookup returns CDR1 SGHNT and CDR2 YENEEA. The CDR3 runs to 14 residues. This CDR3 reads CASSPGFSTGELFF.

This CDR3 reads CASSLALVRDSQRVNEQFF. The chain links TRBV11-1 to TRBJ2-1; TCRdb picks TRBD2, but there is no DNA to check that call. Looked up from germline, CDR1 is SGHAT and CDR2 is FQDESV (reference sequence). The CDR3 totals 19 residues.

The chain carries TRBV29-1 and TRBJ1-1. Germline CDR1 and CDR2: SQVTM and ANQGSEA. This CDR3 comprises 14 residues. CDR3 amino acids: CSVELGQSGAEAFF.

The gene calls are TRBV7-2 and TRBJ2-3; as DNA is missing, the TRBD2 call by TCRdb cannot be tested. The CDR3 spans 14 residues. Germline CDR1 is SGHTA and CDR2 is FQGNSA. This chain's CDR3 is CASSQLAGGATQYF.

The V call is TRBV7-2, the J call TRBJ2-3. CDR1 is SGHTA, CDR2 FQGNSA, per germline. This CDR3 contains 14 residues. CDR3 sequence reads: CASSLVLHSDTQYF.

J is TRBJ1-6 and V is TRBV6-2 or TRBV6-3. Germline-derived CDR1 and CDR2 are MNHEY and SVGEGT. This CDR3 spans 15 amino acids. CDR3 sequence: CASSYDGSYNSPLHF.

The chain employs TRBV29-1 and TRBJ2-7; without DNA, the TCRdb call of TRBD1 cannot be checked. The CDR3 runs 11 residues. From germline, CDR1 is SQVTM and CDR2 ANQGSEA. The CDR3 is CSVGDSYEQYF.

The genes are TRBV4-2 and TRBJ1-3. The germline CDR1 and CDR2 sequences are LGHNA and YNFKEQ. This CDR3 region has 16 residues. The CDR3 reads CASSQSSGSSGNTIYF.

The chain recombines TRBV5-1 with TRBJ2-7; the TCRdb call, TRBD1, lacks DNA for checking. Germline CDR1 is SGHRS and CDR2 is YFSETQ. This CDR3 has 18 amino acids. CDR3: CASSFSPQGRSGSYEQYF.

V and J are TRBV20-1 and TRBJ2-7; checking the TCRdb D call of TRBD1 is not possible without DNA. Per germline, CDR1 DFQATT and CDR2 SNEGSKA (reference sequence). The CDR3 has 14 residues. This CDR3 reads CSATPGTPTYEQYF.

V gene TRBV6-2 or TRBV6-3 combines with J gene TRBJ1-5; without DNA, the TCRdb call of TRBD1 cannot be checked. Germline-derived CDR1 and CDR2 are MNHEY and SVGEGT. The CDR3 sequence is 15 residues long. The CDR3 protein is CASRRTGGGNQPQHF.